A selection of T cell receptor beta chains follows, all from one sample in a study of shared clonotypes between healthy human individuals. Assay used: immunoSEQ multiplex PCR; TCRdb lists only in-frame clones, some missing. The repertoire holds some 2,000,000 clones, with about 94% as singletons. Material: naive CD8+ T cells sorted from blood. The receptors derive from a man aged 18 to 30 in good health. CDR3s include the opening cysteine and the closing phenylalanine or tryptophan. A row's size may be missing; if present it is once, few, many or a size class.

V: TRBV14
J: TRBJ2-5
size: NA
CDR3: CASSRDYLGQWEETQYF

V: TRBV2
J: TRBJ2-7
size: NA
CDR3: CASKGSSYEQYF

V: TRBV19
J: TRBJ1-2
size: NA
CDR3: CAVSSGADYGYTF

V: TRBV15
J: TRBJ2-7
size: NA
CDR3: CATSARDGFSYEQYF

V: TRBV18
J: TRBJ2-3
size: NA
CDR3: CASSPIGYTDTQYF

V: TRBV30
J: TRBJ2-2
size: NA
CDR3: CAWGTGALNTGELFF

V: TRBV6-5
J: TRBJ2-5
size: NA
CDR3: CASSERTGRETQYF

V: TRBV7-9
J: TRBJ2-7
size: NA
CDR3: CASSLGGSEQYF

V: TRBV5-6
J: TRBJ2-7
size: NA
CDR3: CASSFGTSAYEQYF

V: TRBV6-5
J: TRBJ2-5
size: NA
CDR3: CASSPTSGNQETQYF

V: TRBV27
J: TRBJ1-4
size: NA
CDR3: CASSLGLDTTNEKLFF

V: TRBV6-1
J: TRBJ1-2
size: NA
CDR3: CASSPGARQDYGYTF

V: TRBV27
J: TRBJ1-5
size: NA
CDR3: CASREGAPLSNQPQHF

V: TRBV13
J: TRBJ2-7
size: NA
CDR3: CASSLGTSGTQYEQYF

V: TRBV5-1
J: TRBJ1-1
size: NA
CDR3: CASSLAGGLLLNTEAFF

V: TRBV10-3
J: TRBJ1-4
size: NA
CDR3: CAISPGPRVGLFF

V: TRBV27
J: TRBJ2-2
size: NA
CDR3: CASSFGVNTGELFF

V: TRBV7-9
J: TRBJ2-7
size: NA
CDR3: CASSSGQGEYEQYF

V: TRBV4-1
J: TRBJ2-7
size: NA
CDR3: CASSFGLAGGPAGEQYF

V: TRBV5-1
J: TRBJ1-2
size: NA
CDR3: CASSFATGGGGYTF

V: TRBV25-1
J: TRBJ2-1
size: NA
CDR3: CASSMGNDEQFF

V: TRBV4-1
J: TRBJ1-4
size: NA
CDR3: CASSQRTGVEKLFF

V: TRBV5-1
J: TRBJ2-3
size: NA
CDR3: CASSADHGQGADTQYF

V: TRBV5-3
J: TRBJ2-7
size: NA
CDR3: CARSTRLAGETYEQYF

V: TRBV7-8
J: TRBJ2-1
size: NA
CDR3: CASSLAAGEGYNEQFF

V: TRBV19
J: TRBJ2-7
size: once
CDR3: CASSICDCTRGEQYF

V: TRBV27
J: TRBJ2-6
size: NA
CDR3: CASTSVVSGANVLTF

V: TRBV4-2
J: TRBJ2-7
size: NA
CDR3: CASSQEFAGGAYEQYF

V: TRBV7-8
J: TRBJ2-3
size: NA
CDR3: CASSLGGGGAADTQYF

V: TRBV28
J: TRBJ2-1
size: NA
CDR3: CASSLIGSSYNEQFF

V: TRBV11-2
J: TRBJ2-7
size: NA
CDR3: CASSLGRPYEQYF

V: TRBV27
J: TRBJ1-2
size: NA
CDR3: CASSPVGQGVGDYGYTF

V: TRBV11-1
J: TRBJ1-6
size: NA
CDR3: CASSLVHRESSYNSPLHF

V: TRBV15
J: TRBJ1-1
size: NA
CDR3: CATSRAGQYPYF

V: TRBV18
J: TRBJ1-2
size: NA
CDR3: CASSPLDSSYGYTF

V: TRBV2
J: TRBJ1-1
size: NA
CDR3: CASSEMAGTEAFF

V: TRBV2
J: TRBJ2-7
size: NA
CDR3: CASAVVGSNEQYF

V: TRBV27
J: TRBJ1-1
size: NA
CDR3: CASSSGQGWVGTTEAFF

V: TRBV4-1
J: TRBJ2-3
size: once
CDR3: CASSQVSSVTDTQYF

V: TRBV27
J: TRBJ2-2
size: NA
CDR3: CASKRESWGNTGELFF

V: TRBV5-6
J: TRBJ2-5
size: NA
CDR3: CASSLGGLQETQYF

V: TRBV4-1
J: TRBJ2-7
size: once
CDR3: CASSLNSGSSYEQYF

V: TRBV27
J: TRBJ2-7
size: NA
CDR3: CASSWGAGGIYEQYF

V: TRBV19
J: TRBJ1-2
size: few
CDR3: CASSIMGTGTAATF

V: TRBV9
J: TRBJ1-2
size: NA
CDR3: CASSGHVEGYTF

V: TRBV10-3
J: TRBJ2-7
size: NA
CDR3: CAISESLGARDEQYF

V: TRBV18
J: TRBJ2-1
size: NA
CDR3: CASSPPHRAGYEQFF

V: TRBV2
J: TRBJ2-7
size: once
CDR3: CASNQPSTGGYEQYF

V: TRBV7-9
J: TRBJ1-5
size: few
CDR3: CASSLQGSPQPQHF

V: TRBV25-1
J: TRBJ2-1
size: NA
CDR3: CASREREGVYNEQFF

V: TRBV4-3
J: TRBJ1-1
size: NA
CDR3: CASSQDVNTENTEAFF

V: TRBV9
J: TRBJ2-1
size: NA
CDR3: CASSVDRTSGSNEQFF

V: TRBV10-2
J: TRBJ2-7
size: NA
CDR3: CASSDAGSSYEQYF

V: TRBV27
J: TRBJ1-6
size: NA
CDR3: CASRLGQRYNSPLHF